This TCR beta chain was sequenced in a study of T cells in Graves' hyperthyroidism and ophthalmopathy. The TCR beta CDR3 regions underwent amplification using RNA transcripts as the source. RT-PCR in the first round (using the HTBI primer set) targeted the TCR CDR3. TCRdb fed the multiplex PCR reads into MiXCR, producing one record per CDR3 protein. In the table there are roughly 600,000 distinct CDR3 sequences, about 14% of which are singletons. The CDR3 totals 17 residues. Germline V gives CDR1 DFQATT, CDR2 SNEGSKA (reference sequence). This clonotype has more than one count but fewer than ten. A much larger clone lies a single base off, so this may be a read error.

The sequence was collected from a woman in her 50s with Graves' ophthalmopathy. Source material: blood. V is TRBV20-1 and J is TRBJ2-7; a possible D gene is TRBD2 (9 bases). In nucleotides, the CDR3 is TGCAGTGCTAGAGGCAGGGGGCTGACTAGCGGAAACTACGGGCAGTACTTC. It translates to CSARGRGLTSGNYGQYF.